Shown below are 9 T cell receptor beta chains from a single sample sequenced in a study of identical twins. TCRdb reanalysed the 5' RACE reads using MiXCR and keeps one entry per CDR3 protein. The table has around 480,000 distinct CDR3 sequences, approximately 15% seen once. These sequences were also reported in another study, on yellow fever vaccine responses in identical twins.

Sequencing was performed on CD4+ T cells sorted from blood. These receptors were collected from a woman aged 18-29 years in good health.

This clonotype was observed many times. The gene calls are TRBV29-1 and TRBJ2-1; TRBD2 matches at 10 bases. The V and J ends lost 4 bases and 6 bases, in that order; junction bases with no gene match: 6. This CDR3 comprises 14 residues. Germline V CDR1 and CDR2: SQVTM, ANQGSEA. The CDR3 region is CSVGTSGTANEQFF. The DNA of the CDR3 is TGCAGCGTTGGGACTAGCGGAACGGCCAATGAGCAGTTCTTC.

This rearrangement joins TRBV10-3 to TRBJ1-1, with 8 bases identical to TRBD1. V dropped 5 bases and J dropped 3; count of bases not matched to a gene: 11. The CDR3 extends over 16 amino acids. From germline, CDR1 is ENHRY and CDR2 SYGVKD. In DNA, the CDR3 is TGTGCCATCAGTCCCAGTACGACAGGGGCCTACACTGAAGCTTTCTTT. As protein: CAISPSTTGAYTEAFF.

This clonotype was detected only a few times. This chain links TRBV28 with TRBJ1-6, with TRBD1 matching over 7 bases. From germline, CDR1 is MDHEN and CDR2 SYDVKM. The CDR3 contains 15 residues. Trimming removed 5 bases from V and 4 bases from J; junction bases left unmatched: 5. The CDR3 loop is CASSPGTAYNSPLHF. Here the CDR3 DNA reads TGTGCCAGCAGTCCGGGGACAGCATATAATTCACCCCTCCACTTT.

This clonotype was observed a handful of times. V and J are TRBV20-1 and TRBJ2-5; 8 nucleotides line up with TRBD2. V dropped 6 bases and J dropped 4; count of bases not matched to a gene: 10. CDR1 DFQATT and CDR2 SNEGSKA come from the germline V gene (reference sequence). This CDR3 is built from 14 residues. The CDR3 bases are TGCAGTGCCCCCTCTTTAGCGGGATCAGAGACCCAGTACTTC. Protein sequence: CSAPSLAGSETQYF.

This chain joins TRBV11-2 and TRBJ2-7, with TRBD2 matching over 9 bases. V lost 2 bases and J lost 0; bases outside the gene matches: 8. Germline V CDR1 and CDR2: SGHAT, FQNNGV. CDR3 length equals 17 residues. The CDR3 nucleotides are TGTGCCAGCAGCTTAAATCCTAGCGGGATGATCTCCTACGAGCAGTACTTC. Translating it yields CASSLNPSGMISYEQYF.

This clonotype was seen a few times. This rearrangement joins TRBV14 to TRBJ2-7; TRBD2 aligns across 7 bases. Trimming at V came to 4 bases and at J to 5 bases, leaving 8 bases not matched to a gene. Per the germline V gene, CDR1 is SGHDN and CDR2 is FVKESK. This CDR3 has 14 amino acids. CDR3: CASSPPGLKNEQYF. The CDR3 nucleotides are TGTGCCAGCAGCCCACCGGGACTAAAGAACGAGCAGTACTTC.

This clonotype showed up many times. The chain has TRBV29-1 and TRBJ2-1; 9 nucleotides align to TRBD1. Per germline, CDR1 SQVTM and CDR2 ANQGSEA. V shed 2 bases, J shed 3 bases, and the junction held 5 bases outside the gene matches. The CDR3 is made up of 15 amino acids. The CDR3 DNA follows: TGCAGCGTTGAAAGGGGGACAGGGTACTACAATGAGCAGTTCTTC. Its translation: CSVERGTGYYNEQFF.

This clonotype was seen only a few times. The rearrangement links TRBV4-1 to TRBJ2-7, with a possible D match to TRBD1 (6 bases). Germline lookup yields CDR1 MGHRA and CDR2 YSYEKL. The CDR3 loop spans 20 amino acids. V lost 9 bases, J lost 0 bases, and 33 bases lay in between. This chain's CDR3 is CARHRRARDKGVRSSYEQYF. The CDR3 nucleotides are TGCGCCAGGCACCGTCGAGCACGGGACAAAGGGGTCCGGAGCTCCTACGAGCAGTACTTC.

This clonotype came up a few times. The V gene is TRBV20-1, the J gene TRBJ2-7, with D uncertain. The CDR3 has 14 amino acids. Germline lookup yields CDR1 DFQATT and CDR2 SNEGSKA (reference sequence). V was cut by 6 bases and J by 0 bases, with 15 bases left in between. CDR3 sequence reads: CSAPLRRSSYEQYF. As DNA, the CDR3 is TGCAGTGCACCTCTCCGACGGAGCTCCTACGAGCAGTACTTC.